This TCR beta chain derives from a study of regulatory T cells in long-lasting Graves disease. At the level of the study: Newly diagnosed Graves' patients took antithyroid drugs under 3 months. General study results and limits: Those with persistent Graves' had less TCR diversity than newly diagnosed patients.

iRepertoire HTBI primers and Arm-PCR of CDR3 regions built TCR beta libraries. As processed by the authors: Detected in the samples were over 55 TRBV and under 15 TRBJ segments. TCRdb re-called the multiplex PCR reads with MiXCR, one entry per CDR3 protein. For this entry, the V and J calls and clone size follow TCRdb and not the study's own pipeline. The sample holds 350,000 to 500,000 distinct CDR3 sequences, about 15% seen once. As to this clonotype: The antigen is not known.

The time point denotes: newly diagnosed GD, antithyroid drugs for less than 3 months. Extracted RNA from PBMCs served as the source of the TCR library. CDR1 SEHNR and CDR2 FQNEAQ come from the germline V gene (reference sequence). This CDR3 comprises 16 residues. V was cut by 3 bases and J by 1 base, with 12 bases left in between. The same sample was also studied in work on T cells in Graves' hyperthyroidism and ophthalmopathy.

The chain employs TRBV7-9 and TRBJ2-2; D unresolved. This clonotype originated in a woman in her twenties or thirties with Graves disease. The sequencing used peripheral blood mononuclear cells (PBMCs), collected at new diagnosis, from a patient treated with antithyroid drugs. The CDR3: CASSFGVSGNTGELFF. The CDR3 nucleotides read TGTGCCAGCAGCTTTGGGGTATCGGGGAACACCGGGGAGCTGTTTTTT.